This paragraph reports one TCR beta chain. Its specificity is not known. The record originates from a study of cytomegalovirus exposure and HLA in healthy donors. This PCR relied on a set of 60 Vbeta primers and 13 Jbeta primers. Using immunoSEQ multiplex PCR, the repertoire was profiled, and TCRdb retains in-frame clones only, with some absent. The table for this sample gives approximately 79,000 clones. Whole-study results and caveats: A missense variant in DCLRE1C was later tied to TCR beta V- and J-gene trimming. Presence/absence analyses assumed roughly uniform sequencing depth across donors, which may not hold. One later analysis reportedly identified an Asian-associated ancestry cluster that showed fewer N-insertions than the 666-donor mean. Common viral pathogens seemed to be connected with several of the most significant clusters, according to a later analysis.

Germline V gene sequence: CDR1 MGHRA, CDR2 YSYEKL. The CDR3 totals 16 residues. V dropped 1 base and J dropped 7 bases, with 17 bases sitting between them. V usage is TRBV4-1 and J usage is TRBJ2-1; D remains ambiguous. The TCR comes from a boy between 5 and 17 years old in good health and CMV-seronegative. The sample comprised PBMCs. The CDR3 coding sequence is TGCGCCAGCAGCCAAGTTTTGAGGTCCGATATGAATGAGCAGTTCTTC. Residues: CASSQVLRSDMNEQFF.